This T cell receptor beta chain stems from a study of graft-versus-host responses after intestinal transplantation. Overall study: Transplantation in recipients was multivisceral, liver-intestinal, or isolated intestinal. Tacrolimus plus steroids were given to all recipients for about 3 years, preceded by anti-thymocyte globulin induction.

A word on this clone: Its antigen is currently unknown.

The study's findings and limits: Where graft-donor T cell macrochimerism was present, patients had high graft-versus-host to host-versus-graft clonal ratios in allografts. Detected in recipient marrow were GvH clones, some of which were first observed in ileum or blood.

The germline gives CDR1 PRHDT, CDR2 FYEKMQ (reference sequence). Deletions cut 5 bases from V and 1 base from J, with 15 bases between. The CDR3 spans 16 residues. The method was immunoSEQ multiplex PCR; TCRdb's version includes in-frame clones alone and lacks a portion of them. The sample has roughly 25,000 clones; around 82% are singletons. The rearrangement uses TRBV13 and TRBJ2-4, with TRBD2 as a possible D gene (7 bases). This TCR derives from a human donor who was the organ donor for an intestinal transplant. This specimen consisted of unstimulated CD8+ T cells sorted from spleen or lymph node cells, obtained before transplant. In DNA form, the CDR3 reads TGTGCCAGCAGCAAGAGGGGGGGAGAGGCCAAAAACATTCAGTACTTC. Translated: CASSKRGGEAKNIQYF.